This TCR beta chain is from a study of human T cells and chemical hapten exposure. The time point here: patch test 1, 2 weeks after DPC sensitization. Specified treatment: therapeutic diphenylcyclopropenone sensitization with weekly scalp DPC. Via MiXCR, TCRdb re-called the RACE reads, giving one row per CDR3 protein. The table records 180,000 or so distinct CDR3 sequences, 20% to 25% of them present only once. The germline V and J ends were trimmed by 2 bases and 6 bases, with 11 bases remaining between them. The CDR3 sequence is 14 residues long. This clonotype has more than one count but fewer than ten.

The chain recombines TRBV12-3 or TRBV12-4 with TRBJ2-4; weak D call: TRBD1 (6 bases). The source is a woman in her forties or fifties with alopecia areata. Some clones in this sample may be carry-over from other donors' samples. The specimen was whole blood, collected in connection with sensitization to the hapten diphenylcyclopropenone (DPC). The CDR3 here is CASSLTGPLNIQYF. For the CDR3, the DNA is TGTGCCAGCAGTTTAACAGGGCCCCTAAACATTCAGTACTTC.